The 11 T cell receptor beta chains below come from one sample, sequenced in a study of blood T cells in healthy people across ages. Primed by a sample-barcoded 5' primer and a J-beta primer mix, a second PCR proceeded for 7 to 11 cycles. In TCRdb, the 5' RACE reads were re-called with MiXCR into one record per CDR3 protein. The table shows fewer than 900,000 distinct CDR3 sequences, with 30% to 45% occurring only once. The specimen sequenced was blood. The receptor set was obtained from a young man in good health.

This clonotype was counted between two and nine times. The V and J genes are TRBV9 and TRBJ2-3, with no clear D. CDR1 and CDR2 (germline): SGDLS, YYNGEE. V lost 0 bases and J 0 bases, leaving 8 bases between the germline ends. The length of the CDR3 is 15 residues. Written as DNA, the CDR3 is TGTGCCAGCAGCGTAGAGGCGCGGAGCACAGATACGCAGTATTTT. This encodes CASSVEARSTDTQYF.

On this clonotype itself: Since a much larger clone is just one base distant, this may be a read error. V and J are TRBV12-3 or TRBV12-4 and TRBJ2-1; possibly TRBD1 or TRBD2 for D (5 bases each). Trimming took 5 bases from V and 13 from J, leaving 21 bases between them. The CDR3 is 14 residues long. This chain's CDR3 is CASSPDRSGETQFF. The CDR3 DNA follows: TGTGCCAGCAGTCCAGACAGATCCGGGGAGACCCAGTTCTTC.

The chain recombines TRBV2 with TRBJ2-1; D is undetermined. Germline loops: CDR1 SNHLY, CDR2 FYNNEI. Trimming stripped 4 bases from V and 0 bases from J, with 10 bases between. The CDR3 length is 15 residues. The DNA of the CDR3 is TGTGCCAGCAGTGGTCAAACTACCTCCTACAATGAGCAGTTCTTC. This encodes CASSGQTTSYNEQFF.

The chain employs TRBV7-2 and TRBJ1-2; possible D gene TRBD1, 6 bases. Trimming shortened V by 3 bases and J by 6 bases, and 14 bases separated the two germline ends. This CDR3 is 14 amino acids long. Germline V lookup: CDR1 SGHTA, CDR2 FQGNSA. The CDR3 region has the DNA TGTGCCAGCAGCTTCGGGGCAGGGGTTAATGGCTACACCTTC. This sequence encodes CASSFGAGVNGYTF.

This clonotype came up a few times. The rearrangement joins TRBV5-1 to TRBJ1-1; unclear D gene. Germline V CDR1 and CDR2: SGHRS, YFSETQ. The CDR3 sequence is 16 residues long. The ends were cut back, 1 base at V and 0 bases at J, with 13 bases in the middle. CDR3 loop: CASSLYGEFLNTEAFF. As DNA, the CDR3 is TGCGCCAGCAGCTTGTACGGGGAATTTCTGAACACTGAAGCTTTCTTT.

This clonotype has only a few counts. This rearrangement joins TRBV30 to TRBJ1-1; D gene uncertain. There are 13 residues in the CDR3. From germline, CDR1 is GTSNPN and CDR2 SVGIG (reference sequence). Trimming took off 4 bases at V and 0 bases at J, with 9 bases between the two ends. The CDR3, as DNA: TGTGCCTGGATCCCCGTTATGAACACTGAAGCTTTCTTT. It encodes CAWIPVMNTEAFF.

The sample holds a few counts of this clonotype. This chain connects TRBV12-3 or TRBV12-4 to TRBJ1-2, with 7 bases that match TRBD1. With 3 bases clipped from V and 11 bases from J, the junction kept 3 bases outside the gene matches. This CDR3 spans 11 amino acids. As DNA, the CDR3 is TGTGCCAGCAGTTTCAGGGGGTTTTACACCTTC. This encodes CASSFRGFYTF.

The genes are TRBV12-3 or TRBV12-4 and TRBJ2-1, with D possibly being TRBD2 (7 bases). The CDR3 spans 15 residues. V was cut by 1 base and J by 7 bases, with 14 bases left in between. The CDR3 nucleotides are TGTGCCAGCAGTTTAGGTGGGGGGGCCCATAATGAGCAGTTCTTC. It codes for CASSLGGGAHNEQFF.

To note about this clonotype: Possible read error: a much larger clone is one base away. V gene TRBV2 combines with J gene TRBJ2-7; a weak D match, TRBD1 (6 bases). The germline CDR1 and CDR2 sequences are SNHLY and FYNNEI. Trimming cost V 4 bases and J 7 bases, with 20 bases left between them. This CDR3 comprises 15 residues. The CDR3 DNA follows: TGTGCCAGCAGTGGACCAACAGGGCTGGACAATGAGCAGTACTTC. Protein: CASSGPTGLDNEQYF.

This clonotype occurred many times. The rearrangement uses TRBV5-1 and TRBJ2-7; D not resolved. The CDR3 totals 14 residues. Looked up from germline, CDR1 is SGHRS and CDR2 is YFSETQ. Trimming removed 0 bases from V and 4 bases from J, with 11 bases in between. The CDR3 DNA reads TGCGCCAGCAGCTTGGGTAGGGCCTCTTACGAGCAGTACTTC. This encodes CASSLGRASYEQYF.

The chain combines TRBV15 with TRBJ1-2; 11 bases fit TRBD1. CDR1 and CDR2 (germline): LNHNV, YYDKDF (reference sequence). CDR3 size: 14 residues. With V trimmed by 6 bases and J by 6 bases, 6 bases remained unmatched. CDR3 coding DNA: TGTGCCACCAGAAGTGGACAGGGGGCCCATGGCTACACCTTC. Protein: CATRSGQGAHGYTF.